This TCR beta chain stems from a study of shared clonotypes between healthy human individuals. Of note for this clone: Its antigen is unknown.

Germline V lookup: CDR1 KGHSH, CDR2 LQKENI. Trimming left V 6 bases short and J 6 bases short, with 9 bases between. This CDR3 spans 12 amino acids. Every one of the donors was a Caucasian adult that lived in Nashville, Tennessee. Researchers partitioned CD4+ cells into CD45RA+ naive and CD45RA-negative memory subsets. Some clones are missing from TCRdb's copy, which holds only in-frame ones; the method was immunoSEQ multiplex PCR. This table has about 1 million clones, around 74% appearing once. The study, taken as a whole, reports: Approximately 5% of naive CD4 clonotypes were shared across a handful of donors.

The rearrangement links TRBV18 to TRBJ2-1; TRBD2 might be the D (6 bases). This sequence originates from a man aged 18 to 30 in good health. The sample was memory CD4+ T cells sorted from blood. Subset meaning: CD45RA-negative fraction. In DNA, the CDR3 is TGTGCCAGCTCTGCGGGGTTCAATGAGCAGTTCTTC. Residues: CASSAGFNEQFF.